This is a list of T cell receptor beta chains from one sample in a study of cytomegalovirus exposure and HLA in healthy donors. TCRdb's table, derived via immunoSEQ multiplex PCR, lists solely in-frame clones and lacks some. The sample carries more than 85,000 clones, around 68% recorded once. Specimen: PBMCs. These receptors were collected from a female donor in good health and CMV-seronegative. CDR3s include the opening cysteine and the closing phenylalanine or tryptophan. The order of the fields is V gene, D gene, clone size, J gene, CDR3 protein, CDR3 DNA. A D gene is named only where the DNA matches it firmly. Not all rows give a size; the values are once, few, many and, for expanded clones, a class.

V: TRBV11-2; D: .; size: .; J: TRBJ2-3; CDR3: CASSRSDTQYF; DNA: TGTGCCAGCAGCCGGTCGGATACGCAGTATTTT
V: TRBV13; D: .; size: .; J: TRBJ1-1; CDR3: CASSLGAGKVEAFF; DNA: TGTGCCAGCAGCTTAGGGGCAGGGAAAGTTGAAGCTTTCTTT
V: TRBV29-1; D: .; size: .; J: TRBJ2-7; CDR3: CSVRDMFSYEQYF; DNA: TGCAGCGTCCGGGATATGTTTTCGTACGAGCAGTACTTC
V: TRBV27; D: TRBD1; size: .; J: TRBJ2-3; CDR3: CASRGQGAKDTQYF; DNA: TGTGCCAGCAGGGGACAGGGGGCTAAGGATACGCAGTATTTT
V: TRBV27; D: .; size: .; J: TRBJ2-3; CDR3: CASSSADPSGTDTQYF; DNA: TGTGCCAGCAGCTCCGCAGACCCTAGCGGCACAGATACGCAGTATTTT
V: TRBV5-4; D: .; size: few; J: TRBJ1-2; CDR3: CASSLAGTLTSKGGYTF; DNA: TGTGCCAGCAGCTTAGCCGGGACACTTACATCGAAAGGTGGCTACACCTTC
V: TRBV2; D: TRBD1; size: .; J: TRBJ1-5; CDR3: CASSLTGQQPQHF; DNA: TGTGCCAGCAGTCTGACAGGGCAGCAGCCCCAGCATTTT
V: TRBV5-4; D: TRBD1; size: .; J: TRBJ2-4; CDR3: CASSFQGSGGPQYF; DNA: TGTGCCAGCAGCTTTCAGGGCTCAGGGGGACCGCAGTACTTC
V: TRBV6-1; D: TRBD2; size: .; J: TRBJ2-3; CDR3: CASSETAGGSQDTQYF; DNA: TGTGCCAGCAGTGAAACTGCGGGGGGATCCCAAGATACGCAGTATTTT
V: TRBV11-2; D: .; size: few; J: TRBJ2-6; CDR3: CASSHVSGANVLTF; DNA: TGTGCCAGCAGCCATGTTTCTGGGGCCAACGTCCTGACTTTC
V: TRBV7-9; D: TRBD2; size: .; J: TRBJ2-5; CDR3: CASSLVGGEETQYF; DNA: TGTGCCAGCAGCTTAGTCGGGGGGGAAGAGACCCAGTACTTC
V: TRBV2; D: .; size: .; J: TRBJ1-2; CDR3: CASSFLYGYTF; DNA: TGTGCCAGCAGTTTTCTTTATGGCTACACCTTC
V: TRBV7-9; D: .; size: .; J: TRBJ1-1; CDR3: CASSPYASTLEAFF; DNA: TGTGCCAGCAGCCCTTACGCGAGCACCCTAGAAGCTTTCTTT
V: TRBV1; D: .; size: .; J: TRBJ2-2; CDR3: CTGPIAPGELFF; DNA: TGCACCGGCCCTATAGCGCCCGGGGAGCTGTTTTTT
V: TRBV5-1; D: TRBD1; size: few; J: TRBJ2-7; CDR3: CASSVQGPYEQYF; DNA: TGCGCCAGCAGCGTACAGGGGCCGTACGAGCAGTACTTC
V: TRBV19; D: TRBD1; size: once; J: TRBJ2-1; CDR3: CASSWTGDDNEQFF; DNA: TGTGCCAGTAGTTGGACAGGGGATGACAATGAGCAGTTCTTC
V: TRBV5-4; D: .; size: once; J: TRBJ2-5; CDR3: CASSYRQTGETQYF; DNA: TGTGCCAGCAGCTACAGACAAACAGGCGAGACCCAGTACTTC
V: TRBV6-6; D: TRBD1; size: .; J: TRBJ2-7; CDR3: CASSPRQGAAYEQYF; DNA: TGTGCCAGCAGTCCTCGACAGGGGGCCGCCTACGAGCAGTACTTC
V: TRBV25-1; D: TRBD1; size: .; J: TRBJ1-1; CDR3: CASSEGQSEAFF; DNA: TGTGCCAGCAGTGAGGGACAGAGTGAAGCTTTCTTT
V: TRBV29-1; D: .; size: .; J: TRBJ2-7; CDR3: CSVEIGVYEQYF; DNA: TGCAGCGTTGAGATCGGGGTCTACGAGCAGTACTTC
V: TRBV7-2; D: TRBD2; size: .; J: TRBJ2-5; CDR3: CASSSSSGETQYF; DNA: TGTGCCAGCAGCTCCTCTAGCGGAGAGACCCAGTACTTC
V: TRBV5-6; D: TRBD1; size: .; J: TRBJ2-7; CDR3: CASSFGTDLYEQYF; DNA: TGTGCCAGCAGCTTCGGGACAGATCTCTACGAGCAGTACTTC
V: TRBV19; D: TRBD1; size: .; J: TRBJ2-5; CDR3: CASSIRGQGSGETQYF; DNA: TGTGCCAGTAGTATAAGAGGACAGGGTTCCGGAGAGACCCAGTACTTC
V: TRBV19; D: .; size: .; J: TRBJ1-5; CDR3: CASTQRTAKGQPQHF; DNA: TGTGCCAGCACCCAGAGGACAGCCAAAGGTCAGCCCCAGCATTTT
V: TRBV7-9; D: .; size: few; J: TRBJ2-1; CDR3: CASSLLSGKHYNEQFF; DNA: TGTGCCAGCAGCTTACTTTCGGGAAAGCATTACAATGAGCAGTTCTTC
V: TRBV6-1; D: TRBD2; size: .; J: TRBJ2-1; CDR3: CASKVAGAGNEQFF; DNA: TGTGCCAGCAAGGTGGCGGGAGCAGGCAATGAGCAGTTCTTC
V: TRBV2; D: TRBD2; size: .; J: TRBJ2-3; CDR3: CASSEGRGGPATQYF; DNA: TGTGCCAGCAGTGAAGGGCGGGGGGGTCCTGCTACGCAGTATTTT
V: TRBV27; D: TRBD1; size: few; J: TRBJ2-5; CDR3: CASSPISGGTGSKETQYF; DNA: TGTGCCAGCAGCCCTATCAGCGGAGGGACAGGGTCCAAAGAGACCCAGTACTTC
V: TRBV4-2; D: .; size: .; J: TRBJ1-6; CDR3: CASSQDGEWNSPLHF; DNA: TGTGCCAGCAGCCAAGATGGGGAGTGGAATTCACCCCTCCACTTT
V: TRBV5-6; D: .; size: .; J: TRBJ2-4; CDR3: CASSLRGNSLKNIQYF; DNA: TGTGCCAGCAGCTTGAGGGGGAATTCCCTCAAAAACATTCAGTACTTC
V: TRBV5-4; D: TRBD2; size: .; J: TRBJ2-2; CDR3: CASSGTSGMNTGELFF; DNA: TGTGCCAGCAGCGGGACTAGCGGGATGAACACCGGGGAGCTGTTTTTT
V: TRBV29-1; D: TRBD2; size: .; J: TRBJ2-3; CDR3: CSVASGRASTDTQYF; DNA: TGCAGCGTTGCTAGCGGGAGGGCCAGCACAGATACGCAGTATTTT
V: TRBV7-3; D: .; size: .; J: TRBJ1-1; CDR3: CASSLTGNTEAFF; DNA: TGTGCCAGCAGCTTGACAGGGAACACTGAAGCTTTCTTT
V: TRBV29-1; D: TRBD2; size: once; J: TRBJ2-7; CDR3: CSVVVSGGPGEQYF; DNA: TGCAGCGTTGTTGTCTCGGGAGGGCCCGGCGAGCAGTACTTC
V: TRBV30; D: .; size: .; J: TRBJ2-1; CDR3: CAWRETGLAYNEQFF; DNA: TGTGCCTGGAGGGAGACTGGACTCGCCTACAATGAGCAGTTCTTC
V: TRBV7-2; D: .; size: .; J: TRBJ2-1; CDR3: CASSLVGLSSYNEQFF; DNA: TGTGCCAGCAGCTTAGTAGGACTCAGCTCCTACAATGAGCAGTTCTTC
V: TRBV19; D: TRBD1; size: .; J: TRBJ1-2; CDR3: CASSTSGTGTYGYTF; DNA: TGTGCCAGTAGTACCTCCGGGACAGGGACCTATGGCTACACCTTC
V: TRBV4-2; D: .; size: .; J: TRBJ2-3; CDR3: CASSQEASDTQYF; DNA: TGTGCCAGCAGCCAAGAGGCCTCAGATACGCAGTATTTT
V: TRBV2; D: .; size: few; J: TRBJ2-7; CDR3: CASSDSAYEQYF; DNA: TGTGCCAGCAGTGACTCGGCCTACGAGCAGTACTTC
V: TRBV5-5; D: TRBD1; size: .; J: TRBJ1-5; CDR3: CASSLDGTDQPQHF; DNA: TGTGCCAGCAGCTTGGATGGGACAGATCAGCCCCAGCATTTT
V: TRBV7-6; D: TRBD1; size: .; J: TRBJ1-1; CDR3: CASSIHDRGNDNTEAFF; DNA: TGTGCCAGCAGCATACACGACAGGGGGAACGACAACACTGAAGCTTTCTTT
V: TRBV30; D: TRBD1; size: .; J: TRBJ1-2; CDR3: CAWTKFPTGGGYTF; DNA: TGTGCCTGGACCAAATTCCCCACAGGGGGTGGCTACACCTTC
V: TRBV29-1; D: .; size: .; J: TRBJ1-2; CDR3: CSGRQSDGYTF; DNA: TGCAGCGGACGACAGTCAGATGGCTACACCTTC
V: TRBV9; D: TRBD2; size: .; J: TRBJ2-3; CDR3: CASVREGTDTQYF; DNA: TGTGCCAGCGTTCGGGAGGGTACAGATACGCAGTATTTT
V: TRBV9; D: .; size: .; J: TRBJ1-2; CDR3: CASSLAPGTGGYTF; DNA: TGTGCCAGCAGCCTAGCTCCCGGGACTGGGGGCTACACCTTC
V: TRBV6-6; D: TRBD2; size: .; J: TRBJ2-3; CDR3: CASVAGGTDTQYF; DNA: TGTGCCAGCGTAGCGGGGGGCACAGATACGCAGTATTTT
V: TRBV6-1; D: .; size: few; J: TRBJ2-2; CDR3: CASSPSNTGELFF; DNA: TGTGCCAGCAGTCCATCGAACACCGGGGAGCTGTTTTTT
V: TRBV6-1; D: TRBD1; size: .; J: TRBJ1-1; CDR3: CASSGRQGAITMNTEAFF; DNA: TGTGCCAGCAGTGGGCGACAGGGGGCTATTACAATGAACACTGAAGCTTTCTTT
V: TRBV28; D: TRBD1; size: few; J: TRBJ1-2; CDR3: CATRTGSGGYTF; DNA: TGTGCCACTCGGACAGGGTCGGGTGGCTACACCTTC
V: TRBV28; D: .; size: few; J: TRBJ2-7; CDR3: CASKLAREQYF; DNA: TGTGCCAGTAAACTAGCCCGCGAGCAGTACTTC
V: TRBV30; D: .; size: .; J: TRBJ2-2; CDR3: CAWSRGRQRRGTGELFF; DNA: TGTGCCTGGAGCCGTGGGCGCCAGAGGCGGGGCACCGGGGAGCTGTTTTTT
V: TRBV15; D: TRBD2; size: .; J: TRBJ2-7; CDR3: CATSSGLAGTLSYEQCF; DNA: TGTGCCACCAGCTCGGGACTAGCGGGCACCCTCTCCTACGAGCAGTGCTTC
V: TRBV7-9; D: TRBD1; size: .; J: TRBJ1-5; CDR3: CASSSQGRQPQHF; DNA: TGTGCCAGCAGCTCACAGGGGCGTCAGCCCCAGCATTTT
V: TRBV30; D: TRBD1; size: .; J: TRBJ1-2; CDR3: CAWSVYRDRSYGYTF; DNA: TGTGCCTGGAGTGTATACCGGGACAGAAGCTATGGCTACACCTTC
V: TRBV29-1; D: .; size: .; J: TRBJ2-3; CDR3: CSVGLTGVTDTQYF; DNA: TGCAGCGTTGGTCTCACGGGGGTCACAGATACGCAGTATTTT
V: TRBV6-5; D: .; size: .; J: TRBJ2-3; CDR3: CASSYSGGSTDTQYF; DNA: TGTGCCAGCAGTTACTCGGGGGGAAGCACAGATACGCAGTATTTT